The 20 T cell receptor beta chains given below trace back to one sample, sequenced in a study of CD8 T cells in Susac syndrome. Reverse transcription of about 0.5 to 1 ug RNA used random hexamers. TCRdb passed the immunoSEQ multiplex PCR reads through MiXCR, listing each CDR3 protein once. The repertoire holds 300,000 to 350,000 distinct CDR3 sequences, with about 90% as singletons. The sequenced sample was CD4+ T cells from PBMCs. The receptors shown here come from a human donor with multiple sclerosis.

CDR3 in DNA: TGTGCCAGCAAGTTAGGGCAGGTGGGTCTCCACGAGCAGTACTTC. This codes for CASKLGQVGLHEQYF. V is TRBV6-6 and J is TRBJ2-7; D is ambiguous. This CDR3 region has 15 residues. CDR1 and CDR2 (germline): MNHNY, SVGAGI (reference sequence). Trimming took 7 bases from V and 5 from J, leaving 21 bases between them.

The chain is built from TRBV30 and TRBJ2-2; D is unresolved. Looked up from germline, CDR1 is GTSNPN and CDR2 is SVGIG (reference sequence). The CDR3 spans 14 residues. Deletions cut 2 bases from V and 5 bases from J, with 12 bases between. The CDR3 sequence: CAWSLQAATGELFF. The CDR3 nucleotides read TGTGCCTGGAGTCTCCAGGCCGCAACCGGGGAGCTGTTTTTT.

The V and J genes are TRBV20-1 and TRBJ2-1; D ambiguous. CDR1 and CDR2 from the germline V gene are DFQATT and SNEGSKA (reference sequence). The CDR3 extends over 14 amino acids. Trimming pared 5 bases from V and 10 bases from J, leaving 21 bases between. This CDR3 reads CSAEVGSLRKEQFF. The CDR3 nucleotides are TGCAGTGCTGAGGTTGGTTCGCTCAGGAAGGAGCAGTTCTTC.

About this clonotype: A read error may account for a junction end that differs from germline. This chain connects TRBV11-1 to TRBJ1-3; no clear D. The CDR3 loop spans 22 amino acids. Germline V gene lookup returns CDR1 SGHAT and CDR2 FQDESV (reference sequence). The CDR3: CASSIAGPGNPTGRTWGNTIYF. CDR3 DNA sequence: TGTGCCAGCAGCATAGCCGGACCGGGAAACCCAACCGGCCGCACCTGGGGAAACACCATATATTTT.

This clonotype has a handful of counts. V gene TRBV12-3 or TRBV12-4 combines with J gene TRBJ1-5; possibly TRBD1 for D (5 bases). Trimming shortened V by 2 bases and J by 5 bases, and 13 bases separated the two germline ends. The CDR3 loop spans 15 amino acids. CDR3 nucleotide sequence: TGTGCCAGCAGTTTATGGCAGGGTGGCGATCAGCCCCAGCATTTT. It specifies CASSLWQGGDQPQHF.

The chain combines TRBV9 with TRBJ2-7; D is undetermined. Germline V gene data show CDR1 as SGDLS and CDR2 as YYNGEE. CDR3 length: 15 amino acids. Trimming removed 0 bases from V and 0 bases from J, with 10 bases in between. This chain's CDR3 is CASSVEAGSSYEQYF. CDR3 nucleotide sequence: TGTGCCAGCAGCGTAGAGGCAGGATCCTCCTACGAGCAGTACTTC.

This chain connects TRBV29-1 to TRBJ2-5; a weak D match, TRBD1 (6 bases). The germline V gene has CDR1 SQVTM and CDR2 ANQGSEA. Trimming removed 7 bases from V and 1 base from J, with 16 bases in between. The CDR3 runs to 14 residues. CDR3 residues: CSAGWPGAQETQYF. DNA of the CDR3: TGCAGCGCCGGGTGGCCAGGGGCCCAAGAGACCCAGTACTTC.

The chain is built from TRBV5-5 and TRBJ2-4, with 7 bases identical to TRBD1. Germline trimming cut 5 bases from V and 0 bases from J; bases unmatched to any gene: 11. Germline loops: CDR1 SGHKS, CDR2 YYEKEE (reference sequence). There are 17 residues in the CDR3. The chain's CDR3 is CASSNTGTALAKNIQYF. DNA for the CDR3: TGTGCCAGCAGTAATACCGGGACAGCCCTAGCCAAAAACATTCAGTACTTC. The full variable domain, in which reference TRBV5-5 and TRBJ2-4 provide the parts outside the CDR3, is DAGVTQSPTHLIKTRGQQVTLRCSPISGHKSVSWYQQVLGQGPQFIFQYYEKEERGRGNFPDRFSARQFPNYSSELNVNALLLGDSALYLCASSNTGTALAKNIQYFGAGTRLSVL.

This clonotype was detected once. The V gene is TRBV7-2, the J gene TRBJ2-1; TRBD1 is a possible D gene (5 bases). Trimming took 1 base from V and 5 from J, leaving 12 bases between them. The CDR3 length is 15 residues. From germline, CDR1 is SGHTA and CDR2 FQGNSA. The DNA for the CDR3 is TGTGCCAGCAGCTTAGATCCAGGGTCGCACAATGAGCAGTTCTTC. It codes for CASSLDPGSHNEQFF. The variable domain in full, with the rest retrieved from reference TRBV7-2 and TRBJ2-1, is GAGVSQSPSNKVTEKGKDVELRCDPISGHTALYWYRQSLGQGLEFLIYFQGNSAPDKSGLPSDRFSAERTGGSVSTLTIQRTQQEDSAVYLCASSLDPGSHNEQFFGPGTRLTVL.

The chain combines TRBV4-1 with TRBJ2-5; D may be TRBD2 (5 bases). V dropped 4 bases and J dropped 1 base, with 13 bases sitting between them. This CDR3 spans 15 amino acids. CDR1 is MGHRA and CDR2 is YSYEKL in the germline V gene. Written as DNA, the CDR3 is TGCGCCAGCAGCCCCCCATTTCGGGGCCAAGAGACCCAGTACTTC. It yields the protein CASSPPFRGQETQYF.

The V call is TRBV6-1, the J call TRBJ2-7; D possibly uses TRBD1 or TRBD2 (5 bases each). The CDR3 contains 13 residues. CDR1 is MNHNS and CDR2 is SASEGT in the germline V gene. V was cut by 6 bases and J by 2 bases, with 11 bases left in between. The CDR3, as DNA: TGTGCCAGCAGCACGGGACCGACCTACGAGCAGTACTTC. This codes for CASSTGPTYEQYF.

V gene TRBV3-1 combines with J gene TRBJ1-1; TRBD1 might be the D (6 bases). There are 13 residues in the CDR3. Germline CDR1 is LGHDT and CDR2 is YNNKEL (reference sequence). V lost 4 bases, J lost 11 bases, and 17 bases lay in between. CDR3 in amino acids: CASSPSSDRDAFF. CDR3 nucleotides: TGTGCCAGCAGCCCTTCCTCGGACAGAGACGCTTTCTTT.

The rearrangement links TRBV10-2 to TRBJ2-7, with 7 positions matching TRBD1. The CDR3 extends over 13 amino acids. The V gene's germline CDR1 is WSHSY and CDR2 SAAADI. The ends lost 6 bases at V and 2 bases at J; junction bases unmatched: 4. CDR3 region: CASRVGQAYEQYF. The CDR3, as DNA: TGCGCCAGCAGGGTCGGACAGGCCTACGAGCAGTACTTC.

The rearrangement uses TRBV7-9 and TRBJ2-5, with 9 nucleotides matching TRBD1. Germline CDR1 reads SEHNR; CDR2 reads FQNEAQ (reference sequence). V trimming: 3 bases; J trimming: 5 bases; junction bases outside the gene matches: 10. The CDR3 is made up of 16 amino acids. CDR3 loop: CASSLASGTGSETQYF. CDR3 nucleotides: TGTGCCAGCAGCTTGGCGTCCGGGACAGGGTCGGAGACCCAGTACTTC.

The chain carries TRBV5-1 and TRBJ2-1; 7 nucleotides match TRBD2. Germline V CDR1 and CDR2: SGHRS, YFSETQ. This CDR3 has 15 amino acids. After removal of 4 bases from V and 2 bases from J, the junction contained 6 bases not matched to a gene. CDR3 amino acids: CASSLSGIPYNEQFF. CDR3 nucleotide sequence: TGCGCCAGCAGCCTAAGCGGGATACCCTACAATGAGCAGTTCTTC.

The chain links TRBV25-1 to TRBJ2-1; 7 bases match TRBD2. The ends lost 6 bases at V and 0 bases at J; junction bases unmatched: 5. Germline V CDR1 and CDR2: MGHDK, SYGVNS. The CDR3 spans 15 residues. The CDR3 region is CASREAGSSYNEQFF. The CDR3 DNA follows: TGTGCCAGCAGGGAAGCGGGGAGCTCCTACAATGAGCAGTTCTTC.

The J gene is TRBJ2-7, the V gene TRBV6-5, with 7 nucleotides matching TRBD2. The CDR3 is 19 residues long. CDR1 is MNHEY and CDR2 is SVGAGI in the germline V gene. V gave up 1 base and J gave up 2 bases; unmatched junction bases: 17. In DNA, the CDR3 is TGTGCCAGCAGTTACTATTATGAGATGGGAGGGCGGGGAACCTACGAGCAGTACTTC. Protein sequence: CASSYYYEMGGRGTYEQYF.

This clonotype has a single count. The chain recombines TRBV7-9 with TRBJ1-3; no definite D call. Germline CDR1 and CDR2: SEHNR and FQNEAQ (reference sequence). The CDR3 sequence is 15 residues long. V shed 1 base and J shed 0 bases, with 7 bases lying between them. The CDR3 DNA follows: TGTGCCAGCAGCTTAGGGCCTAACTCTGGAAACACCATATATTTT. Translating gives CASSLGPNSGNTIYF.

This clonotype was counted between two and nine times. The CDR3 DNA reads TGTGCCAGCAGCTCCCAAAGACTAGCGGCCAGGAATGAGCAGTTCTTC. Protein product: CASSSQRLAARNEQFF. V gene TRBV7-3 combines with J gene TRBJ2-1; 9 bases line up with TRBD2. The CDR3 has 16 amino acids. The germline CDR1 and CDR2 sequences are SGHTA and FQGTGA. V shed 4 bases, J shed 7 bases, and the junction held 11 bases outside the gene matches. Together with reference TRBV7-3 and TRBJ2-1, the CDR3 gives the full variable domain: GAGVSQTPSNKVTEKGKYVELRCDPISGHTALYWYRQSLGQGPEFLIYFQGTGAADDSGLPNDRFFAVRPEGSVSTLKIQRTERGDSAVYLCASSSQRLAARNEQFFGPGTRLTVL.

V and J are TRBV5-1 and TRBJ1-1, with D maybe TRBD1 (6 bases). The germline V and J ends were trimmed by 4 bases and 1 base, with 11 bases remaining between them. Germline CDR1 and CDR2: SGHRS and YFSETQ. There are 14 residues in the CDR3. This chain's CDR3 is CASSPLGQNTEAFF. CDR3 nucleotides: TGCGCCAGCAGCCCCCTGGGACAGAACACTGAAGCTTTCTTT.